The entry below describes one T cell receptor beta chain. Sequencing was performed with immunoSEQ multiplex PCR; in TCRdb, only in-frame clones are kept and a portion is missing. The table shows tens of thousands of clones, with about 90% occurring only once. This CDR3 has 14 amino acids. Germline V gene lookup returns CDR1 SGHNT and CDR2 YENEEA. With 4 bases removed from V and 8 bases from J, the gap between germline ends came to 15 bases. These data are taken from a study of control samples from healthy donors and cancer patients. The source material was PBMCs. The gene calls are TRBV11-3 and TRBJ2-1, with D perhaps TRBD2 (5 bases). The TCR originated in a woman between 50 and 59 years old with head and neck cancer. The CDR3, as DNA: TGTGCCAGCAGCTCTCAACCGTCGGGGTATGAGCAGTTCTTC. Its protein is CASSSQPSGYEQFF.